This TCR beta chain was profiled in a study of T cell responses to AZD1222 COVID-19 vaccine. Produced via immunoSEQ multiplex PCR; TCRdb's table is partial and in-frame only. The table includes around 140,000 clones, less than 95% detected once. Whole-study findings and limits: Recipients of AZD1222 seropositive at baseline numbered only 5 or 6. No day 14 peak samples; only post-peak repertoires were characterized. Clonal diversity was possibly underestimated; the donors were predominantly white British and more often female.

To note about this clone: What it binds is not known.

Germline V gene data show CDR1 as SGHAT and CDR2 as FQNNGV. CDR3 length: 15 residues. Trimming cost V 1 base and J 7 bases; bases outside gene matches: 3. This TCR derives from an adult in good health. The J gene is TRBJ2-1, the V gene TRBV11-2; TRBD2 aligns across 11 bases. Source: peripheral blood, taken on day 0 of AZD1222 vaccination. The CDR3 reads CASSLGLAGWNEQFF. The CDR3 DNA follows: TGTGCCAGCAGCTTAGGACTAGCGGGGTGGAATGAGCAGTTCTTC.